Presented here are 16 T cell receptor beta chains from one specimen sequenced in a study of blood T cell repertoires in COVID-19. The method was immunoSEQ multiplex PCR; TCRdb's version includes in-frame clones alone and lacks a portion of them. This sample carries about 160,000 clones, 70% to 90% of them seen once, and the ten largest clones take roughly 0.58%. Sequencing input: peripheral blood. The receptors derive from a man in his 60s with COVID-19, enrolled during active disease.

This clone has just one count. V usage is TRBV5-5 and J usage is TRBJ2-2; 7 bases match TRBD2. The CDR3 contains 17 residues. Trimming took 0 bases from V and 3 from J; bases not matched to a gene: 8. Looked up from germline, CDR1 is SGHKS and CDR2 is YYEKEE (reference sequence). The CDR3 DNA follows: TGTGCCAGCAGCTTGGTCTTGGCGGGAGCGGACACCGGGGAGCTGTTTTTT. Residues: CASSLVLAGADTGELFF.

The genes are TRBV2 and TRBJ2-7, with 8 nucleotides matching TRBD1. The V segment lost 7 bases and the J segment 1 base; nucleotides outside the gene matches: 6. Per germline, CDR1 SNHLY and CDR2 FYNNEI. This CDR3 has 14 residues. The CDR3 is CASNPGTGSYEQYF. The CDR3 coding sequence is TGTGCCAGCAACCCCGGGACAGGATCCTACGAGCAGTACTTC.

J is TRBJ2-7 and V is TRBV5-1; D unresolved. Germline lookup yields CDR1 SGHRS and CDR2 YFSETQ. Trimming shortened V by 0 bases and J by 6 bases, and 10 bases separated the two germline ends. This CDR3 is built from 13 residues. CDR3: CASSLVEVGEQYF. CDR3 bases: TGCGCCAGCAGCTTGGTAGAGGTTGGCGAGCAGTACTTC.

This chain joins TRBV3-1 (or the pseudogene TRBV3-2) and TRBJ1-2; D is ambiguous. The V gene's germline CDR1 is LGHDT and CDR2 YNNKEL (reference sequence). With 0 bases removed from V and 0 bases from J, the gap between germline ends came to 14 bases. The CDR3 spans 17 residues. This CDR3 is CASSQEIAGGANYGYTF. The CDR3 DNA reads TGTGCCAGCAGCCAAGAAATTGCGGGCGGTGCTAACTATGGCTACACCTTC.

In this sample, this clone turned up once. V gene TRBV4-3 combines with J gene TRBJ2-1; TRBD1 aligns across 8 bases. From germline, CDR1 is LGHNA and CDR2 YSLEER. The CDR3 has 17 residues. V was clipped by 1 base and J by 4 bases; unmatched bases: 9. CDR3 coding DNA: TGCGCCAGCAGCCAAGTTACCGGACAGGGTGGGTACAATGAGCAGTTCTTC. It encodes CASSQVTGQGGYNEQFF.

In DNA, the CDR3 is TGTGCCAGCAGCTTGGGAATCGGGGTGAAGACCCAGTACTTC. The encoded protein is CASSLGIGVKTQYF. The rearrangement uses TRBV7-9 and TRBJ2-5; a possible D gene is TRBD2 (5 bases). The CDR3 covers 14 residues. Germline CDR1 reads SEHNR; CDR2 reads FQNEAQ (reference sequence). V was trimmed by 3 bases and J by 6 bases, leaving 14 bases between them.

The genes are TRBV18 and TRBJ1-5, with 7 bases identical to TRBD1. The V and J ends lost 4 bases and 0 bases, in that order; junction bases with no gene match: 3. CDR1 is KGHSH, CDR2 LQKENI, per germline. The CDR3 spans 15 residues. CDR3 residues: CASSHGQASNQPQHF. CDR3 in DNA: TGTGCCAGCTCACACGGACAGGCTAGCAATCAGCCCCAGCATTTT.

CDR3 sequence reads: CATSDPGTAGVQPQHF. The CDR3 coding sequence is TGTGCCACCAGTGATCCCGGGACAGCGGGGGTTCAGCCCCAGCATTTT. The V and J genes are TRBV24-1 and TRBJ1-5; 7 positions match TRBD1. CDR1 is KGHDR and CDR2 is SFDVKD in the germline V gene. Trimming removed 3 bases from V and 6 bases from J; junction bases left unmatched: 10. The CDR3 length is 16 residues.

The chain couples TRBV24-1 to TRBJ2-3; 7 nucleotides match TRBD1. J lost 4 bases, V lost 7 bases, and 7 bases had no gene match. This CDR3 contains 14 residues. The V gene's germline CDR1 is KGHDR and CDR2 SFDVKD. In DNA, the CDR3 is TGTGCCACCAGCGATGACAGGGTGGCAGATACGCAGTATTTT. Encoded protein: CATSDDRVADTQYF.

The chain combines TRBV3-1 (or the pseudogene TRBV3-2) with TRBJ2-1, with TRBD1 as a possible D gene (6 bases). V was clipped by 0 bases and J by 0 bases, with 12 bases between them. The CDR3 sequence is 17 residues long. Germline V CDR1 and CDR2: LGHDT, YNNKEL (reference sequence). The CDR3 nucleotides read TGTGCCAGCAGCCAAGATACCCGGACAGCCTCCTACAATGAGCAGTTCTTC. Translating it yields CASSQDTRTASYNEQFF.

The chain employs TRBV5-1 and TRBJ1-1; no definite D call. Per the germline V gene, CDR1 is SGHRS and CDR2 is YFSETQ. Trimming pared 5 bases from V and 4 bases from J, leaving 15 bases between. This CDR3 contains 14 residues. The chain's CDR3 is CASRLAGVSTEAFF. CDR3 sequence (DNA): TGCGCCAGCAGACTGGCGGGCGTGAGCACTGAAGCTTTCTTT.

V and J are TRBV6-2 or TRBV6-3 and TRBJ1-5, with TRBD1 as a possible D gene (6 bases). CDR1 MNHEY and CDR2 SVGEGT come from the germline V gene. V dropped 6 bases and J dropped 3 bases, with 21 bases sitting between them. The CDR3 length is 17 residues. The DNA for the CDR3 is TGTGCCAGCAGCTCCATGGATGACAGGTTTCTCAATCAGCCCCAGCATTTT. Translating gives CASSSMDDRFLNQPQHF.

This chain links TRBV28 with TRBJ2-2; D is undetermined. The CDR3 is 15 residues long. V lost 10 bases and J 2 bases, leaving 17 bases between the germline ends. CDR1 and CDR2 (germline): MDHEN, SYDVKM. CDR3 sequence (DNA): TGTGCCACCGTCGGGTCCCCCGCTAACACCGGGGAGCTGTTTTTT. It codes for CATVGSPANTGELFF.

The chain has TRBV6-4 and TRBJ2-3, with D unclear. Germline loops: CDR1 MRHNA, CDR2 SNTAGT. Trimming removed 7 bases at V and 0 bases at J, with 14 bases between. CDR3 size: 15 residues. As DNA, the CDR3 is TGTGCCAGCACTGCGGCTCACTTTAGCACAGATACGCAGTATTTT. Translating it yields CASTAAHFSTDTQYF.

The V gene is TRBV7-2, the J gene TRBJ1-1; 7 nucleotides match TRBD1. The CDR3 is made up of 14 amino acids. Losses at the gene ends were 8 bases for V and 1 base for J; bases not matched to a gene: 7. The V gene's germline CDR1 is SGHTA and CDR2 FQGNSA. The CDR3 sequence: CASVMGTANTEAFF. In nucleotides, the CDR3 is TGTGCCAGCGTCATGGGGACAGCGAACACTGAAGCTTTCTTT.

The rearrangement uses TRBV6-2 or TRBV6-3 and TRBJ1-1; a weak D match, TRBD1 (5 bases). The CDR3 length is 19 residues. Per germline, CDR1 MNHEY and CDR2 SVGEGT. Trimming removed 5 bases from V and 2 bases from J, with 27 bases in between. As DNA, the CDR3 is TGTGCCAGCAGTGACTTCATGACACCATTCAACAGGAAAAACACTGAAGCTTTCTTT. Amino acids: CASSDFMTPFNRKNTEAFF.